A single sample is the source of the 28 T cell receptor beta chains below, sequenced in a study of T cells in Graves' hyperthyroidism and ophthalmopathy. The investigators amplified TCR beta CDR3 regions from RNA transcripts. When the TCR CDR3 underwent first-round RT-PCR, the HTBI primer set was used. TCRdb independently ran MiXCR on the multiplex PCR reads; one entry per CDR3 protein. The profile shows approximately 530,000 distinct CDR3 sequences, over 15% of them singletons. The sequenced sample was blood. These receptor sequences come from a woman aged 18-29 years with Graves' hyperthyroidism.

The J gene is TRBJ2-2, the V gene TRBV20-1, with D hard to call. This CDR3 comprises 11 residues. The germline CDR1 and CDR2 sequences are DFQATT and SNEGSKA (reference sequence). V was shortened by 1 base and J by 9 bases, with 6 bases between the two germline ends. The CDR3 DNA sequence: TGCAGTGCTAGAGGTGGAAGGGAGCTGTTTTTT. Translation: CSARGGRELFF.

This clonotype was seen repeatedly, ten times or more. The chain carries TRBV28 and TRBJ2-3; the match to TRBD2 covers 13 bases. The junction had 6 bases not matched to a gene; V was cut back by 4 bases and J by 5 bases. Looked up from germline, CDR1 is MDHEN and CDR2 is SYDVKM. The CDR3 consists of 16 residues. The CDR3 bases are TGTGCCAGCAGTTCCAGACTAGCGGGAGGAGGAGATACGCAGTATTTT. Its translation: CASSSRLAGGGDTQYF.

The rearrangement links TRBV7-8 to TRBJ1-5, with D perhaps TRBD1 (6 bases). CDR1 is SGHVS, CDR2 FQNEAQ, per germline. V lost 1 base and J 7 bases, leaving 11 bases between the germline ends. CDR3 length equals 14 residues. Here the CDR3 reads CASSLEGGRQPQHF. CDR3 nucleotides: TGTGCCAGCAGCTTAGAAGGGGGACGGCAGCCCCAGCATTTT.

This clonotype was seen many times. The CDR3 DNA is TGTGCCAGCAGTTTGGAGATTTGGGAGCAGTTCTTC. Translation gives CASSLEIWEQFF. The V call is TRBV12-3 or TRBV12-4, the J call TRBJ2-1; D call uncertain. The V gene lost 3 bases and the J gene lost 10 bases, with 10 bases spanning the gap. The CDR3 is 12 amino acids.

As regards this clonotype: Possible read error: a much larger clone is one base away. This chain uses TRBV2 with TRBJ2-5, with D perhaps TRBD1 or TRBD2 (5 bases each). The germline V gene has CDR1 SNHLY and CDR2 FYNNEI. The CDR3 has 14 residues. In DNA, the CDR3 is TGTGCCAGCAGCTTCGGGACGGCCCAAGACACCCAGTACTTC. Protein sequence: CASSFGTAQDTQYF.

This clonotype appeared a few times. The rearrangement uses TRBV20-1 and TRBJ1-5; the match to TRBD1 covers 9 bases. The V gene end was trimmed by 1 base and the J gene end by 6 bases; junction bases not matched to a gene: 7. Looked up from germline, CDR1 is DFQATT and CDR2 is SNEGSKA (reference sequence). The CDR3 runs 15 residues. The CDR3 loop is CSARVSGTGTQPQHF. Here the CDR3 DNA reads TGCAGTGCTAGAGTCTCCGGGACAGGGACTCAGCCCCAGCATTTT.

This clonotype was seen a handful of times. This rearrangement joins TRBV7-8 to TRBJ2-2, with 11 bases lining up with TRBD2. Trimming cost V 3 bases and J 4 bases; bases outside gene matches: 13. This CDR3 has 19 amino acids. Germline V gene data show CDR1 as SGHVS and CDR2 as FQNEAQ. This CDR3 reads CASSLTSGIGLLGTGELFF. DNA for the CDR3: TGTGCCAGCAGCTTGACTAGCGGGATTGGTTTGCTGGGCACCGGGGAGCTGTTTTTT.

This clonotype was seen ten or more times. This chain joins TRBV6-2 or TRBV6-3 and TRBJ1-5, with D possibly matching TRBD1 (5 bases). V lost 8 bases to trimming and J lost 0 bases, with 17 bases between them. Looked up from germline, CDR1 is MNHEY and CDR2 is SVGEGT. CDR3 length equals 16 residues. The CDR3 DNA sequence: TGTGCCAGCGGCAATTCCATCGGGGCTAGCAATCAGCCCCAGCATTTT. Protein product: CASGNSIGASNQPQHF.

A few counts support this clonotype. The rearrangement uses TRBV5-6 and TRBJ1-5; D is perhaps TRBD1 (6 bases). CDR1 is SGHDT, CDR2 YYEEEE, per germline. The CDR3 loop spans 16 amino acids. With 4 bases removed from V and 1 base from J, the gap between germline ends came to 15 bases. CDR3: CASSLRMGGSNQPQHF. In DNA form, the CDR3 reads TGTGCCAGCAGCCTGCGAATGGGGGGCAGCAATCAGCCCCAGCATTTT.

The CDR3 reads CASSSGQGRADGYTF. DNA of the CDR3: TGTGCTAGTTCCTCCGGACAGGGGCGGGCGGACGGCTACACCTTC. The gene calls are TRBV12-5 and TRBJ1-2; TRBD1 agrees at 9 bases. The J segment lost 8 bases and the V segment lost 8 bases, leaving 15 bases of the junction unmatched. The CDR3 totals 15 residues. The germline CDR1 and CDR2 sequences are LGHNT and FRNRAP.

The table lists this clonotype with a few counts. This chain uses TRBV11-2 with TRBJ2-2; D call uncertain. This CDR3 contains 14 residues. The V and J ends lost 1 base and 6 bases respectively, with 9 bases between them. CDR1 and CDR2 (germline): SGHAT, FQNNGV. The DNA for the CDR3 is TGTGCCAGCAGCTTAGCCCTAGGCCCCGGGGAGCTGTTTTTT. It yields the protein CASSLALGPGELFF.

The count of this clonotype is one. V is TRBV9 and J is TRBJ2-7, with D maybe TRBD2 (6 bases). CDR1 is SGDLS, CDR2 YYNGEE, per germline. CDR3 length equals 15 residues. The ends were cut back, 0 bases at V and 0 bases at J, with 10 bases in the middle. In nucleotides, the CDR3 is TGTGCCAGCAGCGTAGCGGCGGGAAACTCCTACGAGCAGTACTTC. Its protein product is CASSVAAGNSYEQYF.

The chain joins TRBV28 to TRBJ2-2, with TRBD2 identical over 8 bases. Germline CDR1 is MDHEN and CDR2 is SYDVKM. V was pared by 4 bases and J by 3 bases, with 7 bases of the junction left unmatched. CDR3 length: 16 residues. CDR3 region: CASSSFGGRHTGELFF. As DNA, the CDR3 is TGTGCCAGCAGTTCATTTGGCGGGAGGCACACCGGGGAGCTGTTTTTT.

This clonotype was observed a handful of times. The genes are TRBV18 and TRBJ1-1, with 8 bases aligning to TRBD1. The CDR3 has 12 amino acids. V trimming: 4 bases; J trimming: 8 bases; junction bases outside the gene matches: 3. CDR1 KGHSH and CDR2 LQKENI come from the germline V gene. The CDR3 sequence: CASSRDRPEAFF. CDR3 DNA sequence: TGTGCCAGCTCACGGGACAGGCCAGAAGCTTTCTTT.

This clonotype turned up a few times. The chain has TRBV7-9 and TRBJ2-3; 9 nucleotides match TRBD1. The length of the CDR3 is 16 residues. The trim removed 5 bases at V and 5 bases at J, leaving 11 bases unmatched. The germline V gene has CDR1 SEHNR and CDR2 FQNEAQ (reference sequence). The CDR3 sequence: CASSGPRDRVEDTQYF. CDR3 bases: TGTGCCAGCAGCGGTCCCCGGGACAGGGTTGAAGATACGCAGTATTTT.

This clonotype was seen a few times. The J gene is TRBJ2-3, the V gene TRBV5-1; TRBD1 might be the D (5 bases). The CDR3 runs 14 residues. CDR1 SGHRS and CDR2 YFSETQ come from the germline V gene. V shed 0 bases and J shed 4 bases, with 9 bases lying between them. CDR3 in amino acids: CASSLDRFADTQYF. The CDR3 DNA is TGCGCCAGCAGCTTGGACAGGTTCGCAGATACGCAGTATTTT.

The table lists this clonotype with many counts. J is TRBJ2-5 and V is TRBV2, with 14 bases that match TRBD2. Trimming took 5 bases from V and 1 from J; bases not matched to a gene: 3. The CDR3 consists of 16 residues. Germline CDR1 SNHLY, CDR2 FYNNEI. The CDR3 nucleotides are TGTGCCAGCAGTCAAGGACTAGCGGGGGGCCAAGAGACCCAGTACTTC. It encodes CASSQGLAGGQETQYF.

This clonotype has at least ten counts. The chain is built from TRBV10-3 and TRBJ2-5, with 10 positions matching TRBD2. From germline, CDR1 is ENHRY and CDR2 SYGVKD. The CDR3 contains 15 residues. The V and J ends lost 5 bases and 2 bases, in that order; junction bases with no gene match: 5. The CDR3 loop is CAISPGLARQETQYF. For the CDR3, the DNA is TGTGCCATCAGTCCGGGACTAGCGAGACAAGAGACCCAGTACTTC.

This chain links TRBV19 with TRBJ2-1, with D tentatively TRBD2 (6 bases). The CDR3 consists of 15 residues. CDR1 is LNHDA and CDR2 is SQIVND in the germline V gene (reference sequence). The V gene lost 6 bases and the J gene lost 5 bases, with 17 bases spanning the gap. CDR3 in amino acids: CASSPGLNGHNEQFF. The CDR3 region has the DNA TGTGCCAGTAGCCCCGGACTAAACGGGCACAATGAGCAGTTCTTC.

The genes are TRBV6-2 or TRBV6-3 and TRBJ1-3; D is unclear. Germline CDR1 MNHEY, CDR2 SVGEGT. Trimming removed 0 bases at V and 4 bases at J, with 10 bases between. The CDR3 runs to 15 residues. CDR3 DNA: TGTGCCAGCAGTTACTCGTTACAGAAAGGAAACACCATATATTTT. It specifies CASSYSLQKGNTIYF.

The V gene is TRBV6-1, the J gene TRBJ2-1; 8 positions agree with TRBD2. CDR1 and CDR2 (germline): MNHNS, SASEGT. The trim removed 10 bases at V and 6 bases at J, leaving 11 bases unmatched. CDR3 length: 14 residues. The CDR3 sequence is CATGRVGKSNEQFF. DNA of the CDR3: TGTGCCACCGGGAGGGTAGGGAAGTCCAATGAGCAGTTCTTC.

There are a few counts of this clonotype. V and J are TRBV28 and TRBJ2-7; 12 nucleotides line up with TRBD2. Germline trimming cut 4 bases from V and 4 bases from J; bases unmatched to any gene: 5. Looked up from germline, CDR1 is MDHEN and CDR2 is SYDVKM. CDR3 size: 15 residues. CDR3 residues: CASSSPGTSGYEQYF. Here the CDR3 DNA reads TGTGCCAGCAGTTCCCCCGGGACTAGCGGGTACGAGCAGTACTTC.

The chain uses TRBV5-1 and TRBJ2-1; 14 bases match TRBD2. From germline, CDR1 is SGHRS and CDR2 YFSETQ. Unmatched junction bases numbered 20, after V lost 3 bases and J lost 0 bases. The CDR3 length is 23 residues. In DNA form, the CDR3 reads TGCGCCAGCAGCTCAAAGGCGACTAGCGGGAGGGCTGATTACCAGAGCTCCTACAATGAGCAGTTCTTC. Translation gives CASSSKATSGRADYQSSYNEQFF.

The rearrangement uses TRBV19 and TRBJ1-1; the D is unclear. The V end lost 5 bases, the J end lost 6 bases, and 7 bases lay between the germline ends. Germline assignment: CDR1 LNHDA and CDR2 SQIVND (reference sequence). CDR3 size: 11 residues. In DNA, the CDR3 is TGTGCCAGTAGTTGGGTCTCTGAAGCTTTCTTT. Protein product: CASSWVSEAFF.

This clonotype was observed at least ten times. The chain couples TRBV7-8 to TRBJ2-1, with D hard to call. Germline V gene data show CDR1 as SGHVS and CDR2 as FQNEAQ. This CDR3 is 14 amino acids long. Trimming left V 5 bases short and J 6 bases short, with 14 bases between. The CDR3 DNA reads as TGTGCCAGCAGCCCATTAGCCATAAGCAATGAGCAGTTCTTC. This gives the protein CASSPLAISNEQFF.

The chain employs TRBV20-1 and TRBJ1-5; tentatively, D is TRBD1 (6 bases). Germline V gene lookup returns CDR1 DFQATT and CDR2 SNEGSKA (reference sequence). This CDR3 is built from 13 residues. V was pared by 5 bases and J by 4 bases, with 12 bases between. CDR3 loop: CSAFQGLNQPQHF. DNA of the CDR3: TGCAGTGCTTTTCAGGGGCTTAATCAGCCCCAGCATTTT.

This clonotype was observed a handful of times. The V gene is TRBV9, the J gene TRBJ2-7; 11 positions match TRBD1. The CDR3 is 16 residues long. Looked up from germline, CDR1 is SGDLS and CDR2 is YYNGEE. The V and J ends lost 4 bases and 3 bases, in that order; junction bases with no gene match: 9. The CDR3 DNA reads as TGTGCCAGCAGCCCAGCCGGGACAGGGGGTAACTACGAGCAGTACTTC. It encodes CASSPAGTGGNYEQYF.

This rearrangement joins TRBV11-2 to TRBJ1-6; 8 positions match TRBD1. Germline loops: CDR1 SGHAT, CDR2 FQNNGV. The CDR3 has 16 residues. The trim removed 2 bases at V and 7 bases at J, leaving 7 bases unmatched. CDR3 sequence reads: CASSLTQGAPNSPLHF. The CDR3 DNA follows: TGTGCCAGCAGCTTAACCCAGGGGGCCCCCAATTCACCCCTCCACTTT.